This TCR beta chain was sequenced in a study of shared clonotypes between healthy human individuals. Points from the study as a whole: Naive CD4 clonotype sharing across several donors was 4.5% to 6%.

On this clone: Its antigen is as yet unknown.

Using immunoSEQ multiplex PCR, the repertoire was profiled, and TCRdb retains in-frame clones only, with some absent. Of 2 million to 2.5 million clones in the sample, approximately 95% were seen once. The V gene's germline CDR1 is SGHTA and CDR2 FQGNSA. The CDR3 covers 15 residues. Trimming removed 2 bases from V and 1 base from J, with 12 bases in between. The chain employs TRBV7-2 and TRBJ2-7, with D perhaps matching TRBD1 (6 bases). The receptor was derived from a man aged 18 to 30 in good health. Some clones in this sample may be carry-over from other donors' samples. Sequencing was carried out using naive CD4+ T cells from PBMCs. Described subset: CD45RA+ positively selected. The CDR3 region is CASSLSRDTSYEQYF. The CDR3 coding sequence is TGTGCCAGCAGCTTAAGCCGGGACACTTCCTACGAGCAGTACTTC.